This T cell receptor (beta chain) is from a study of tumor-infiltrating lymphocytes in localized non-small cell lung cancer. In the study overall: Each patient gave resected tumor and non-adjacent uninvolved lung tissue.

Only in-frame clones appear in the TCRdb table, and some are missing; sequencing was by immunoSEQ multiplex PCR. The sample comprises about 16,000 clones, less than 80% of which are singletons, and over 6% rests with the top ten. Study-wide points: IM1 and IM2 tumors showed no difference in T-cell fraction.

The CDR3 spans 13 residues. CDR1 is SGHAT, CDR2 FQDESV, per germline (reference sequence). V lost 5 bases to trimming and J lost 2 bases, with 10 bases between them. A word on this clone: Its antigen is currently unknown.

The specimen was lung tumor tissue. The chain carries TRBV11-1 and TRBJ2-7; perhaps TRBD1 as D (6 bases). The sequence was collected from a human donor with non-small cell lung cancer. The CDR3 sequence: CASSNRDTYEQYF. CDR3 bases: TGTGCCAGCAGCAACAGGGATACCTACGAGCAGTACTTC.